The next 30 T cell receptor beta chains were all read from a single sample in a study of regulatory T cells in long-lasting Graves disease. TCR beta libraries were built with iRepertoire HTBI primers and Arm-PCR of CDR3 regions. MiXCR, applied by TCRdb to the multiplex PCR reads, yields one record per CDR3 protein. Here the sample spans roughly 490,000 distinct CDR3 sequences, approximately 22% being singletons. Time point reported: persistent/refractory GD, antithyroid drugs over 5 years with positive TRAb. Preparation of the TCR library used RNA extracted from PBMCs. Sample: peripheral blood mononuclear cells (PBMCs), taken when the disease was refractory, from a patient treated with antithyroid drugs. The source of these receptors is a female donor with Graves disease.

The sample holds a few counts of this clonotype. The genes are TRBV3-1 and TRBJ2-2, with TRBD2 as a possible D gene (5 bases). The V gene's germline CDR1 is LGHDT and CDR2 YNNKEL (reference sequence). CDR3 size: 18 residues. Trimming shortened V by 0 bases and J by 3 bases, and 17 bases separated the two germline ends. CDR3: CASSQEETGMVDTGELFF. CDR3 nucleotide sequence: TGTGCCAGCAGCCAAGAAGAGACGGGGATGGTGGACACCGGGGAGCTGTTTTTT. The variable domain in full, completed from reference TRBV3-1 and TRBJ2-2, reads DTAVSQTPKYLVTQMGNDKSIKCEQNLGHDTMYWYKQDSKKFLKIMFSYNNKELIINETVPNRFSPKSPDKAHLNLHINSLELGDSAVYFCASSQEETGMVDTGELFFGEGSRLTVL.

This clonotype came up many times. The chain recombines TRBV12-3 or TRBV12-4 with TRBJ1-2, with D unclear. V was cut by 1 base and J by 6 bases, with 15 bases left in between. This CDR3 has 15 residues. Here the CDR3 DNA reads TGTGCCAGCAGTTTAGGGACTACCTATAAAGATGGCTACACCTTC. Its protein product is CASSLGTTYKDGYTF.

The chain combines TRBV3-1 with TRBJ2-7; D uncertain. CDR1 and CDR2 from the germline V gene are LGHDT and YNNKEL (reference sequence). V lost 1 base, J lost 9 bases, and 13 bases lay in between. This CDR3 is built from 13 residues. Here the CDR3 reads CASSQAIEGGQYF. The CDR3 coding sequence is TGTGCCAGCAGCCAAGCGATAGAAGGTGGGCAGTACTTC.

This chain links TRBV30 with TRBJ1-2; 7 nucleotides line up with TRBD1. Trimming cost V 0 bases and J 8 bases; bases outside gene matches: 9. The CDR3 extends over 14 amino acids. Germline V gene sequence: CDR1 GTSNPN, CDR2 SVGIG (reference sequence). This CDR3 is CAWSVWEGANGYTF. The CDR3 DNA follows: TGTGCCTGGAGTGTATGGGAGGGGGCGAACGGCTACACCTTC.

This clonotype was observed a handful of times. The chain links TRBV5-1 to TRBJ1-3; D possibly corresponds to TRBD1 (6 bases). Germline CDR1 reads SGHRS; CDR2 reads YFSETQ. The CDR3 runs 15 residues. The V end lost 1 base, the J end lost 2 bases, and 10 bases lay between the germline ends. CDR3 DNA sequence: TGCGCCAGCAGCTTGACAGGGCTGACTGGAAACACCATATATTTT. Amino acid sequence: CASSLTGLTGNTIYF.

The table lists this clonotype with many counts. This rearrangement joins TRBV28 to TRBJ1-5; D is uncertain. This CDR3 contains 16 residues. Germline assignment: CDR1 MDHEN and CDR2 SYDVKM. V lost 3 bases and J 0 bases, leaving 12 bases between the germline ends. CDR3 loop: CASSFPGLLSNQPQHF. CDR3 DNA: TGTGCCAGCAGTTTCCCAGGTCTCCTTAGCAATCAGCCCCAGCATTTT.

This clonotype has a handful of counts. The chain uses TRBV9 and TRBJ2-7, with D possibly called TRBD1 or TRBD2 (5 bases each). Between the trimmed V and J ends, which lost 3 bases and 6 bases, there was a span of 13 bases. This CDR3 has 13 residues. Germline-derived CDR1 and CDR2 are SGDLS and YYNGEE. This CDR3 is CASSAQPRGEQYF. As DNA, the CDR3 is TGTGCCAGCAGCGCGCAGCCGAGGGGCGAGCAGTACTTC.

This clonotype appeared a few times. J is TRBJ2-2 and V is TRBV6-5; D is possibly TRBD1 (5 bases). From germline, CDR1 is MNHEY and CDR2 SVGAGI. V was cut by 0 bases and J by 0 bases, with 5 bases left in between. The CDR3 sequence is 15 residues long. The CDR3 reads CASSYSTANTGELFF. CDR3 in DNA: TGTGCCAGCAGTTACTCGACAGCGAACACCGGGGAGCTGTTTTTT.

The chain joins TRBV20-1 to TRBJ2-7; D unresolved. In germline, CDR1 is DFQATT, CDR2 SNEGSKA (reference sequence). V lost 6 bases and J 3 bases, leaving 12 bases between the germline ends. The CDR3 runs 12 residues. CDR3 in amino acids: CSAPVGSYEQYF. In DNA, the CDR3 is TGCAGTGCCCCAGTGGGAAGCTACGAGCAGTACTTC.

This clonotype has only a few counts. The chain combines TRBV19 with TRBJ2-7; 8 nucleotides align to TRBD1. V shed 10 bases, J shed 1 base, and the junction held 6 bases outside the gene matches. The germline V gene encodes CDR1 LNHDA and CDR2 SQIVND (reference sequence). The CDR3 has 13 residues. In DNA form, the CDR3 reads TGTGCCACCCTGGACAGGGCGTCCTACGAGCAGTACTTC. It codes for CATLDRASYEQYF.

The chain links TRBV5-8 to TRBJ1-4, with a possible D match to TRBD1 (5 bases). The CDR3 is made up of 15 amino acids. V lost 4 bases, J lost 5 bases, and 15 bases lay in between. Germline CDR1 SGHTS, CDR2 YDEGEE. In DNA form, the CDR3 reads TGTGCCAGCAGCACCGCGGCAGGGCGGAATGAAAAACTGTTTTTT. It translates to CASSTAAGRNEKLFF.

The CDR3 reads CASSLGGAGEKLFF. The CDR3 DNA follows: TGTGCCAGCAGCTTAGGCGGGGCGGGGGAAAAACTGTTTTTT. The V call is TRBV7-2, the J call TRBJ1-4, with D maybe TRBD1 (5 bases). The CDR3 is 14 residues long. Between the trimmed V and J ends, which lost 1 base and 8 bases, there was a span of 11 bases. Per the germline V gene, CDR1 is SGHTA and CDR2 is FQGNSA.

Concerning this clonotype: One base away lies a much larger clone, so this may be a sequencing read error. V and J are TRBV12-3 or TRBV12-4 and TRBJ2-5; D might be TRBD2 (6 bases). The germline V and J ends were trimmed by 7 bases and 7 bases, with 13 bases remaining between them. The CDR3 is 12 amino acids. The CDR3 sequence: CASTLLGGTQYF. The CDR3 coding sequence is TGTGCCAGCACCTTGCTGGGGGGGACCCAGTACTTC.

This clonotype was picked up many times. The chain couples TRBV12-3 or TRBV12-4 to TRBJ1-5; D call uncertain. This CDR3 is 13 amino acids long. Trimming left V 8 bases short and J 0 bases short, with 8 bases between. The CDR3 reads CASAGNSNQPQHF. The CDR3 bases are TGTGCCAGCGCGGGCAATAGCAATCAGCCCCAGCATTTT.

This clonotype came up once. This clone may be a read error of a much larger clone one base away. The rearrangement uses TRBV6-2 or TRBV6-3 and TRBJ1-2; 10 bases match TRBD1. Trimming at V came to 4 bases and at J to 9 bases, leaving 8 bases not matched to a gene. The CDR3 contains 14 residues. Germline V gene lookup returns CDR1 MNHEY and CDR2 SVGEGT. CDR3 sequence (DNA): TGTGCCAGCAGTTCGGGACAGGGGCGAGGGAGCTACACCTTC. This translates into CASSSGQGRGSYTF.

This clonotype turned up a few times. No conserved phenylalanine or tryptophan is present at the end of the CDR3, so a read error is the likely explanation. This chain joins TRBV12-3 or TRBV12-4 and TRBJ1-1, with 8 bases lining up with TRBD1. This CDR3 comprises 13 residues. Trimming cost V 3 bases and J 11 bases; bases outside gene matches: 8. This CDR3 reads CASSFTRGDRAFL. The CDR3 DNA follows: TGTGCCAGCAGTTTCACCCGGGGGGACAGGGCTTTCCTT.

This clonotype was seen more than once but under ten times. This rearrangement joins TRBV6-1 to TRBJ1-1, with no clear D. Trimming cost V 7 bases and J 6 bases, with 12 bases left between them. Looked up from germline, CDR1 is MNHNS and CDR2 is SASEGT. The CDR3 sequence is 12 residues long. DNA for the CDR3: TGTGCCAGCACCCAATACCGGTCTGAAGCTTTCTTT. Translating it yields CASTQYRSEAFF.

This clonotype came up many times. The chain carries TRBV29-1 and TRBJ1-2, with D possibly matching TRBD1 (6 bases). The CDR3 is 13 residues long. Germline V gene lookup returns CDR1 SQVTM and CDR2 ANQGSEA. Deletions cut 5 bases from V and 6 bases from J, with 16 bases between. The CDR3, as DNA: TGCAGCGTTAAGTCGGACAGCTACGATGGCTACACCTTC. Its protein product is CSVKSDSYDGYTF. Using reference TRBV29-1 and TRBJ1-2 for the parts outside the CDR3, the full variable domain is SAVISQKPSRDICQRGTSLTIQCQVDSQVTMMFWYRQQPGQSLTLIATANQGSEATYESGFVIDKFPISRPNLTFSTLTVSNMSPEDSSIYLCSVKSDSYDGYTFGSGTRLTVV.

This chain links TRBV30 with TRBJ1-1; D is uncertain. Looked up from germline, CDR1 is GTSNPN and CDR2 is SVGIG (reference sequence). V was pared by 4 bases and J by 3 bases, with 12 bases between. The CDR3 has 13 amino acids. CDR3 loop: CAWMIAEYTEAFF. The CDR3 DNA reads TGTGCCTGGATGATTGCGGAGTACACTGAAGCTTTCTTT. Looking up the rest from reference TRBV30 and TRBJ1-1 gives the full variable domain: SQTIHQWPATLVQPVGSPLSLECTVEGTSNPNLYWYRQAAGRGLQLLFYSVGIGQISSEVPQNLSASRPQDRQFILSSKKLLLSDSGFYLCAWMIAEYTEAFFGQGTRLTVV.

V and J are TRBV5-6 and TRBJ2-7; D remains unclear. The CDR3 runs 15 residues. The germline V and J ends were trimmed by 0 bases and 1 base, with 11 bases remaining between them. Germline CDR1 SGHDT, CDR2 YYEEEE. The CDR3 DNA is TGTGCCAGCAGCTTGGCCGTCTTAACTTCCTACGAGCAGTACTTC. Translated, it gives CASSLAVLTSYEQYF.

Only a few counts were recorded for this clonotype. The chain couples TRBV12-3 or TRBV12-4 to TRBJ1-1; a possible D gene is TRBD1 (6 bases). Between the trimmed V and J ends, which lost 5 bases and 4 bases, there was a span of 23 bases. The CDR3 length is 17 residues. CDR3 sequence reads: CASSRLWGRGKTTEAFF. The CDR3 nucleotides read TGTGCCAGCAGTCGGCTCTGGGGGCGAGGGAAGACCACTGAAGCTTTCTTT.

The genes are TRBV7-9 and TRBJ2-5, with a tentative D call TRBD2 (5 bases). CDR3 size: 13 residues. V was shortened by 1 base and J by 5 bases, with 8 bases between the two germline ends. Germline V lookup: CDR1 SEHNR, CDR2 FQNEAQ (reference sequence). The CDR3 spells CASSLVGSETQYF. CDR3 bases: TGTGCCAGCAGCTTAGTAGGGAGCGAGACCCAGTACTTC.

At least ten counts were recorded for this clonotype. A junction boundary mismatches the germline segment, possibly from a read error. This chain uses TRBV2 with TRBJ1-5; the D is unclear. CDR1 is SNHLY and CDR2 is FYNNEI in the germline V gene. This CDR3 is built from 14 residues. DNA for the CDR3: TGTGCCAGCAGTGAGCCTTTAGGCAAGCAGCCCCAGCATTTT. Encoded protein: CASSEPLGKQPQHF.

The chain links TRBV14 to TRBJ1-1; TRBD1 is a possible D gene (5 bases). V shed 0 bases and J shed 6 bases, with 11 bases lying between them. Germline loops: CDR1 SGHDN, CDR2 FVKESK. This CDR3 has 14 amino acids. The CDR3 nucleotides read TGTGCCAGCAGCCAAGATCATGGGGACCCTGAAGCTTTCTTT. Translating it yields CASSQDHGDPEAFF.

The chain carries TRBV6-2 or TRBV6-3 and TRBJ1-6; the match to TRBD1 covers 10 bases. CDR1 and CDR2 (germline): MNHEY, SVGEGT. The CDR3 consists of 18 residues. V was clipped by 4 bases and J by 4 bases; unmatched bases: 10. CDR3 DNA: TGTGCCAGCAGTTGGTCCCGAAGGACAGGGGGGTATAATTCACCCCTCCACTTT. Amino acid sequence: CASSWSRRTGGYNSPLHF.

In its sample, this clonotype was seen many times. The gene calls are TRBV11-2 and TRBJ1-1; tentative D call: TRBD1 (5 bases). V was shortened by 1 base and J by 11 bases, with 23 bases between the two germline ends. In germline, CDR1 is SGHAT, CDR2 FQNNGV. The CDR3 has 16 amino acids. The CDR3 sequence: CASSLVAGGPGTMAFF. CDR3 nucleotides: TGTGCCAGCAGCTTAGTTGCGGGAGGGCCAGGGACTATGGCTTTCTTT.

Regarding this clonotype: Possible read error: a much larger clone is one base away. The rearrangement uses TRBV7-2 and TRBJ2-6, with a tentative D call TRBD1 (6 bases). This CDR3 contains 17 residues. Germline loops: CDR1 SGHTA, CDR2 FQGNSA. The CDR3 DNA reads TGTGCCAGCAGCTTACAGGGGTCCCACTCTGGGGCCAACGTCCTGGCTTTC. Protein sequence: CASSLQGSHSGANVLAF.

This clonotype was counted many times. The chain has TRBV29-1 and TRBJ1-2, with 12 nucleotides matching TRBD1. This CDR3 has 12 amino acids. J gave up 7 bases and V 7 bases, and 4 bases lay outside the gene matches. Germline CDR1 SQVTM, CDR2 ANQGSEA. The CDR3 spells CSAGTGGSGYTF. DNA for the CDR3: TGCAGCGCCGGGACAGGGGGCTCTGGCTACACCTTC.

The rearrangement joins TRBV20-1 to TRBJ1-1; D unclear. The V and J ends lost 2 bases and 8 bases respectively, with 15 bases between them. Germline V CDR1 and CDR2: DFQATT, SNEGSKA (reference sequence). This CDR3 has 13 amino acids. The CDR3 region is CSARNSVASEAFF. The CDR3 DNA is TGCAGTGCTAGAAATAGTGTGGCGTCAGAAGCTTTCTTT.

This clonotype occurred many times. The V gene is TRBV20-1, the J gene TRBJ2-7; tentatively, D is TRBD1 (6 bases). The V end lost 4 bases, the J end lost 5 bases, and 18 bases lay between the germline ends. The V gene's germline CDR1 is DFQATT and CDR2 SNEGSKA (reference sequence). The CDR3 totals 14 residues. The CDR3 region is CSANALQGLDEQYF. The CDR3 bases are TGCAGTGCTAACGCTTTACAGGGTCTCGACGAGCAGTACTTC.